This TCR beta chain was obtained from a study of PD-L1 blockade in urothelial cancer. Across the study: When patients started atezolizumab around 2014, it was given at 1,200 mg intravenously every 3 weeks.

This table comes from immunoSEQ multiplex PCR, and its TCRdb copy is limited to in-frame clones, with some not included. The sample lists about 30,000 clones, 80% to 90% occurring once. A remark on this clone: Its cognate antigen is unknown.

V gave up 5 bases and J gave up 4 bases; unmatched junction bases: 10. Germline loops: CDR1 SGHVS, CDR2 FQNEAQ. The CDR3 contains 15 residues. Described time point: peripheral blood 6 weeks after treatment start. There were between 1 and 8 samples from each patient, taken pretreatment and on-treatment. General study results and limits: In blood sampled pretreatment, TCR clonality below the median predicted better survival.

The sample was PBMCs, taken around atezolizumab (anti-PD-L1) treatment. The genes are TRBV7-8 and TRBJ1-1; 7 bases align to TRBD1. This receptor was identified in an elderly man with urothelial cancer. In nucleotides, the CDR3 is TGTGCCAGCAGCCCCAAGACAGGGTTCAGCACTGAAGCTTTCTTT. Translating gives CASSPKTGFSTEAFF.